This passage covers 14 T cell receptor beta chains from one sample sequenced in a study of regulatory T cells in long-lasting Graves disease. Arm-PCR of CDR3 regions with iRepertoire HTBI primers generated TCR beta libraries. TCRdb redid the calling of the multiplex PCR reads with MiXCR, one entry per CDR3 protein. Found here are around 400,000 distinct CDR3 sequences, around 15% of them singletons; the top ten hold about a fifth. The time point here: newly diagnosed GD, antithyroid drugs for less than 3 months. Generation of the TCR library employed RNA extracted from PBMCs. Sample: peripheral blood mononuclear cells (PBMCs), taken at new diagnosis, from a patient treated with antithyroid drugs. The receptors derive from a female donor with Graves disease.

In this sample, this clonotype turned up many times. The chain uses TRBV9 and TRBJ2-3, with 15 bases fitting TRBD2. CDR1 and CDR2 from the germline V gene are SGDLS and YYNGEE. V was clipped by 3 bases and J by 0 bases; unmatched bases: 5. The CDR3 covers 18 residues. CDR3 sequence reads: CASSGGLAGGASTDTQYF. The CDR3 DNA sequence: TGTGCCAGCAGCGGGGGACTAGCGGGGGGAGCTAGCACAGATACGCAGTATTTT.

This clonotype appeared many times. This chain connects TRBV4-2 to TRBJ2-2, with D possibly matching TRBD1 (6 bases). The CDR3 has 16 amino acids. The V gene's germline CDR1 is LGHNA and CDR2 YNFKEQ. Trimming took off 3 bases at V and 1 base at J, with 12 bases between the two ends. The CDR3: CASSQHRVLNTGELFF. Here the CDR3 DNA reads TGTGCCAGCAGCCAGCACAGGGTACTGAACACCGGGGAGCTGTTTTTT.

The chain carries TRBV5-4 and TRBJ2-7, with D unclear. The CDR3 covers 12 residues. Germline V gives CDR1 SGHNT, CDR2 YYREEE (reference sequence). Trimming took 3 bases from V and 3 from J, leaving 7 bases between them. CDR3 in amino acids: CASSSADYEQYF. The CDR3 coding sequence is TGTGCCAGCAGCTCCGCGGACTACGAGCAGTACTTC.

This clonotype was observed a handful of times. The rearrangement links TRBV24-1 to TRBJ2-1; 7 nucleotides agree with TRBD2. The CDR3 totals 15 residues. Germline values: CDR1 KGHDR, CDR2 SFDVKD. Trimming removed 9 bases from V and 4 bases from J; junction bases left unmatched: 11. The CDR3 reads CATSTPLADYNEQFF. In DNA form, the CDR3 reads TGTGCCACCTCAACCCCCCTAGCGGATTACAATGAGCAGTTCTTC.

The CDR3 bases are TGTGCCAGCAGTGTCGCGGGAGGCCCTCTCACCGGGGAGCTGTTTTTT. Its protein is CASSVAGGPLTGELFF. The J gene is TRBJ2-2, the V gene TRBV12-3 or TRBV12-4; the match to TRBD2 covers 8 bases. This CDR3 spans 16 amino acids. Unmatched junction bases numbered 9, after V lost 5 bases and J lost 4 bases.

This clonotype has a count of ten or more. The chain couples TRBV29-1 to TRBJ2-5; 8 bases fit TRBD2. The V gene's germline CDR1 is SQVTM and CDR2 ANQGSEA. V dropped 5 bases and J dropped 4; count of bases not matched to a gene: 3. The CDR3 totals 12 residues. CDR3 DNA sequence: TGCAGCGTTCGGGGGGGCGCAGAGACCCAGTACTTC. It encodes CSVRGGAETQYF. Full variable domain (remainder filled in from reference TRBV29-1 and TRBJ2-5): SAVISQKPSRDICQRGTSLTIQCQVDSQVTMMFWYRQQPGQSLTLIATANQGSEATYESGFVIDKFPISRPNLTFSTLTVSNMSPEDSSIYLCSVRGGAETQYFGPGTRLLVL.

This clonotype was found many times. CDR3 sequence reads: CASSLAGSSGSRKQRFF. The CDR3 DNA sequence: TGTGCCAGCAGCTTAGCGGGGTCTAGCGGGAGTAGAAAGCAAAGGTTCTTC. The chain has TRBV11-2 and TRBJ2-1, with 10 bases fitting TRBD2. Germline CDR1 is SGHAT and CDR2 is FQNNGV. This CDR3 spans 17 amino acids. V shed 1 base and J 15 bases; nucleotides not matched to a gene: 18.

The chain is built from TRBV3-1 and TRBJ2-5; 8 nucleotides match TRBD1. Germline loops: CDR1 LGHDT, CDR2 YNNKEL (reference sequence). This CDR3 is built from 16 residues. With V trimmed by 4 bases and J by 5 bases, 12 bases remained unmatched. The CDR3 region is CASSPGTGATLETQYF. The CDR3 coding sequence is TGTGCCAGCAGCCCTGGGACAGGCGCGACACTCGAGACCCAGTACTTC.

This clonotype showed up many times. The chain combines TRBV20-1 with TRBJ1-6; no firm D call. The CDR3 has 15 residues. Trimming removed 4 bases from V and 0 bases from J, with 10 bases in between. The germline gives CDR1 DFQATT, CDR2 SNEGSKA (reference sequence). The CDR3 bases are TGCAGTGCTATGGGCCCGAGCTCCTATAATTCACCCCTCCACTTT. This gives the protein CSAMGPSSYNSPLHF.

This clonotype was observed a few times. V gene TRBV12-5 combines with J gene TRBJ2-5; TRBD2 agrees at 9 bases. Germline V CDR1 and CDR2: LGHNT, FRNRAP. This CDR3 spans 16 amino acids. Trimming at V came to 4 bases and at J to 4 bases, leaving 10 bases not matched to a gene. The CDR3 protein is CASGSPASGVTETQYF. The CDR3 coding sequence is TGTGCTAGTGGTTCCCCCGCTAGCGGGGTAACAGAGACCCAGTACTTC.

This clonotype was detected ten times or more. The CDR3 DNA reads as TGTGCCAGCATAAGAAGCGGGATGTCCTACAATGAGCAGTTCTTC. Translation: CASIRSGMSYNEQFF. The chain combines TRBV2 with TRBJ2-1, with 7 bases lining up with TRBD2. The V gene's germline CDR1 is SNHLY and CDR2 FYNNEI. This CDR3 spans 15 amino acids. V gave up 7 bases and J gave up 1 base; unmatched junction bases: 7. Full variable domain (outside the CDR3, taken from reference TRBV2 and TRBJ2-1): EPEVTQTPSHQVTQMGQEVILRCVPISNHLYFYWYRQILGQKVEFLVSFYNNEISEKSEIFDDQFSVERPDGSNFTLKIRSTKLEDSAMYFCASIRSGMSYNEQFFGPGTRLTVL.

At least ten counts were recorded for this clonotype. CDR3 DNA sequence: TGTGCCAGCAGCCCCGGGACAGGGGGCGCAGAAAAACTGTTTTTT. Protein: CASSPGTGGAEKLFF. The chain employs TRBV7-7 and TRBJ1-4, with TRBD1 identical over 12 bases. Germline V gene data show CDR1 as SSHAT and CDR2 as FNYEAQ (reference sequence). The J segment lost 8 bases and the V segment lost 5 bases, leaving 6 bases of the junction unmatched. CDR3 size: 15 residues.

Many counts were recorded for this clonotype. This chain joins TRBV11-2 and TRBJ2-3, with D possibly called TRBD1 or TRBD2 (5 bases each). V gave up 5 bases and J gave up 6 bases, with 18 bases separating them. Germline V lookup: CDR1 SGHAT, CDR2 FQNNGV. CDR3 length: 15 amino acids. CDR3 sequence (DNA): TGTGCCAGCAGCCCGGGACCCTACAATGGGGATACGCAGTATTTT. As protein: CASSPGPYNGDTQYF.

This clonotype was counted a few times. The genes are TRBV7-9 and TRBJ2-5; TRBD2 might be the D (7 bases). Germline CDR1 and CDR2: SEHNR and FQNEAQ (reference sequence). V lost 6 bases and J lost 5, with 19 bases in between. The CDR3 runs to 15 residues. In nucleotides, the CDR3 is TGTGCCAGCAGTCCTGGGGGGGGGCGTCGGGAGACCCAGTACTTC. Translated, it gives CASSPGGGRRETQYF.